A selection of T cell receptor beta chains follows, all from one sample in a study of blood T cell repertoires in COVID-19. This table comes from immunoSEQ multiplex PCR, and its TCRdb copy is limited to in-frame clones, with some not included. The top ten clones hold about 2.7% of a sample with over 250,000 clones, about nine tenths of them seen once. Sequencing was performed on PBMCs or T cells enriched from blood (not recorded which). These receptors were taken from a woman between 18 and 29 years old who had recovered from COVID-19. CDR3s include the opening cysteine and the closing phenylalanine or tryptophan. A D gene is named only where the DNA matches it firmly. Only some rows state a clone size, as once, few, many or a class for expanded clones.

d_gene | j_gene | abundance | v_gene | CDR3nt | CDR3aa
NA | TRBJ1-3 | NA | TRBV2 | TGTGCCAGCAGTGAAGGGTACAGGTCTGGAAACACCATATATTTT | CASSEGYRSGNTIYF
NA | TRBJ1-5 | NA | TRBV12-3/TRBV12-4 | TGTGCCAGCAGAGGCAGGGATGATCAGCCCCAGCATTTT | CASRGRDDQPQHF
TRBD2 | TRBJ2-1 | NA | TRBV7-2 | TGTGCCAGCAAATCCGGGACTACCGGACTCGATGAGCAGTTCTTC | CASKSGTTGLDEQFF
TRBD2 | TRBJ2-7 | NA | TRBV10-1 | TGCGCCAGCAGTGACGGGAGGAACTCCTACGAGCAGTACTTC | CASSDGRNSYEQYF
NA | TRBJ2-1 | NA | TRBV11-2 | TGTGCCAGCAGCCGGGGACTTCGATACAATGAGCAGTTCTTC | CASSRGLRYNEQFF
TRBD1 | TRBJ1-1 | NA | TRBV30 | TGTGCCTGGAGTTCCGACAGGGCCCTACCGAACACTGAAGCTTTCTTT | CAWSSDRALPNTEAFF
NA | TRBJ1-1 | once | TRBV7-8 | TGTGCCAGCAGCTTTCGGTCGGAGGGGCGGACTGAAGCTTTCTTT | CASSFRSEGRTEAFF
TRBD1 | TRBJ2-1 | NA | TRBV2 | TGTGCCAGCAGTGGGACAGGGCATGGCAATGAGCAGTTCTTC | CASSGTGHGNEQFF
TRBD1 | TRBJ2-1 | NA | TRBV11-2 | TGTGCCAGCAGCCCGTGGGGACAGACTACTTACAATGAGCAGTTCTTC | CASSPWGQTTYNEQFF
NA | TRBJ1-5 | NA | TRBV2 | TGTGCCAGCAGCGCTAGCAGGGTAGGGGGTAATCAGCCCCAGCATTTT | CASSASRVGGNQPQHF
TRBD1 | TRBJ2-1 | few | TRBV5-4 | TGTGCCAGCAGCCCAGGGACAGGGGGTACCGATGAGCAGTTCTTC | CASSPGTGGTDEQFF
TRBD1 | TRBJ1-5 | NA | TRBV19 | TGTGCCAGTAGGGCGACAGGGGGCGAAGCCCTTGTCATTCAGCCCCAGCATTTT | CASRATGGEALVIQPQHF
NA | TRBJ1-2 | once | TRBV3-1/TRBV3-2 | TGTGCCAGCAGCCAAGGCGGGACGCGAAACTATGGCTACACCTTC | CASSQGGTRNYGYTF
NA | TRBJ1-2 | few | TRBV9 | TGTGCCAGCAATAGAGGCGGGGAAGGCTACACCTTC | CASNRGGEGYTF